This T cell receptor (beta chain) stems from a study of shared clonotypes between healthy human individuals. Whole-study results and caveats: Among donors, the sharing of clonotypes was expected to be influenced by sequencing depth.

All of the donors resided in Nashville, Tennessee, and each was a Caucasian adult. The method was immunoSEQ multiplex PCR; TCRdb's version includes in-frame clones alone and lacks a portion of them. The table shows more than 400,000 clones, with more than 65% occurring only once. This clone is a singleton in its sample. As yet, its antigen is unknown. The CDR3 contains 17 residues. The germline V gene has CDR1 MGHDK and CDR2 SYGVNS. V dropped 4 bases and J dropped 3 bases, with 21 bases sitting between them. The V gene is TRBV25-1, the J gene TRBJ1-1, with D perhaps matching TRBD1 (6 bases). The sequence derives from a woman between 40 and 50 years old in good health. Some clones in this sample may be carry-over from other donors' samples. The sequenced sample consisted of PBMCs. The CDR3 spells CASSGVSGRGWDTEAFF. The CDR3 DNA is TGTGCCAGCAGTGGAGTAAGTGGCAGGGGTTGGGACACTGAAGCTTTCTTT.